A single sample is the source of the 9 T cell receptor beta chains below, sequenced in a study of blood T cells in healthy people across ages. Next came a second PCR, run for about 6 to 12 cycles, which used a sample-barcoded 5' primer along with a J-beta primer mix. Each CDR3 protein gets one entry after TCRdb re-called the 5' RACE reads with MiXCR. The sample lists fewer than 1.5 million distinct CDR3 sequences, roughly 40% occurring once. The sequenced sample was blood. The receptors stem from a woman aged 18 to 35 in good health.

This clonotype was seen only a few times. The rearrangement links TRBV25-1 to TRBJ2-7, with D possibly matching TRBD2 (5 bases). The CDR3 covers 12 residues. Germline CDR1 reads MGHDK; CDR2 reads SYGVNS. The V end was cut by 4 bases, the J end by 9 bases, with 13 bases between. In DNA form, the CDR3 reads TGTGCCAGCAGTGCCACGGAGGCGGCGCAGTACTTC. Encoded protein: CASSATEAAQYF.

The gene calls are TRBV10-3 and TRBJ1-2; TRBD1 aligns across 9 bases. The germline V gene has CDR1 ENHRY and CDR2 SYGVKD. The junction had 8 bases not matched to a gene; V was cut back by 6 bases and J by 12 bases. The CDR3 is made up of 12 amino acids. The CDR3 reads CAISNGTGHDTF. The CDR3 DNA reads as TGTGCCATCAGCAACGGGACAGGGCACGACACCTTC.

This clonotype was recorded a few times. The chain couples TRBV7-9 to TRBJ2-1; D gene ambiguous. The V gene lost 5 bases and the J gene lost 4 bases, with 9 bases spanning the gap. This CDR3 spans 13 amino acids. Per the germline V gene, CDR1 is SEHNR and CDR2 is FQNEAQ (reference sequence). The CDR3 DNA reads as TGTGCCAGCAGCGGCAGATTATACAATGAGCAGTTCTTC. This encodes CASSGRLYNEQFF.

This clonotype was seen a handful of times. The chain combines TRBV4-1 with TRBJ2-7, with D possibly matching TRBD1 (6 bases). The length of the CDR3 is 14 residues. V was shortened by 0 bases and J by 7 bases, with 13 bases between the two germline ends. CDR1 is MGHRA and CDR2 is YSYEKL in the germline V gene. The CDR3 region has the DNA TGCGCCAGCAGCCAAGAGGGCCAGGGGTGGGAGCAGTACTTC. This encodes CASSQEGQGWEQYF.

The chain recombines TRBV11-3 with TRBJ1-1; maybe TRBD1 (5 bases). The CDR3 sequence is 12 residues long. CDR1 and CDR2 from the germline V gene are SGHNT and YENEEA. V was shortened by 3 bases and J by 7 bases, with 9 bases between the two germline ends. The DNA for the CDR3 is TGTGCCAGCAGCTTCGCTACAGGTGAAGCTTTCTTT. It yields the protein CASSFATGEAFF. Drawing the rest from reference TRBV11-3 and TRBJ1-1, the complete variable domain is EAGVVQSPRYKIIEKKQPVAFWCNPISGHNTLYWYLQNLGQGPELLIRYENEEAVDDSQLPKDRFSAERLKGVDSTLKIQPAELGDSAVYLCASSFATGEAFFGQGTRLTVV.

This clonotype has only a few counts. This chain joins TRBV24-1 and TRBJ2-3, with D perhaps assigned TRBD1 or TRBD2 (5 bases each). V was trimmed by 4 bases and J by 1 base, leaving 14 bases between them. The CDR3 contains 16 residues. CDR1 and CDR2 from the germline V gene are KGHDR and SFDVKD. The CDR3 loop is CATSDLPGTGTDTQYF. The CDR3 DNA sequence: TGTGCCACCAGTGACCTGCCCGGGACGGGCACAGATACGCAGTATTTT.

Only a few counts were recorded for this clonotype. The chain recombines TRBV20-1 with TRBJ2-1; weak D call: TRBD2 (5 bases). CDR1 and CDR2 from the germline V gene are DFQATT and SNEGSKA (reference sequence). The CDR3 loop spans 12 amino acids. For the CDR3, the DNA is TGCAGCCTCAAAAAGGGAGCGCACGAGCAGTTCTTC. Protein product: CSLKKGAHEQFF.

The chain employs TRBV6-1 and TRBJ1-5; 9 bases are shared with TRBD1. Germline CDR1 and CDR2: MNHNS and SASEGT. The CDR3 is made up of 15 amino acids. The V segment lost 10 bases and the J segment 0 bases; nucleotides outside the gene matches: 7. The chain's CDR3 is CATRTGVNSNQPQHF. The CDR3 nucleotides read TGTGCCACCAGGACAGGGGTTAATAGCAATCAGCCCCAGCATTTT.

This sequence joins TRBV20-1 and TRBJ2-7; 7 nucleotides agree with TRBD2. CDR1 is DFQATT, CDR2 SNEGSKA, per germline (reference sequence). This CDR3 comprises 13 residues. Trimming at V came to 0 bases and at J to 7 bases, leaving 6 bases not matched to a gene. Written as DNA, the CDR3 is TGCAGTGCTAGAGATTGGAGCGGGGCTGAGCAGTACTTC. Translated: CSARDWSGAEQYF.